This TCR beta chain was captured in a study of identical twins. This clonotype was observed many times. Its target is unknown. Overall study results and limits: Among beta out-of-frame sequences, excess sharing between twins appeared weaker.

TCRdb redid the calling of the 5' RACE reads with MiXCR, one entry per CDR3 protein. Of around 1.7 million distinct CDR3 sequences in the sample, about 30% were seen once. The germline V gene encodes CDR1 MNHEY and CDR2 SMNVEV (reference sequence). This CDR3 contains 15 residues. J was trimmed by 0 bases and V by 5 bases; bases with no gene match: 6. Healthy Caucasians, and only they, were the donors. The sequenced sample was cord blood. This sequence joins TRBV27 and TRBJ2-7, with 8 bases matching TRBD1. This TCR was recovered from a newborn girl in good health. The CDR3 region has the DNA TGTGCCAGCAGTCGCCCCGGGACAGGCTCCTACGAGCAGTACTTC. Translation: CASSRPGTGSYEQYF.